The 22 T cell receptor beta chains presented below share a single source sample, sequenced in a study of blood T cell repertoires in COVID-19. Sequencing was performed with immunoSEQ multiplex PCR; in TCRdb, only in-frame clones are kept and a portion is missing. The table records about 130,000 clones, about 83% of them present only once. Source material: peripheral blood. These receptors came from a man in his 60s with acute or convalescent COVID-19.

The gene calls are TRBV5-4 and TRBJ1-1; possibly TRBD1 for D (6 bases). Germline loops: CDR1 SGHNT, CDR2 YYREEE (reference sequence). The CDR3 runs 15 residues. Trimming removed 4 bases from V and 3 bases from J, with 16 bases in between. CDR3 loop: CASSPDSSGDTEAFF. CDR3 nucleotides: TGTGCCAGCAGCCCGGACAGTTCTGGGGACACTGAAGCTTTCTTT.

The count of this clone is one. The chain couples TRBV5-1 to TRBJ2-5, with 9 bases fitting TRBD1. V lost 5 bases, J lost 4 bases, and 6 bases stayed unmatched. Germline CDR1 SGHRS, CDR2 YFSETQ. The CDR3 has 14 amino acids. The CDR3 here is CASRWTGARETQYF. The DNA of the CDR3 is TGCGCCAGCAGATGGACAGGGGCACGAGAGACCCAGTACTTC.

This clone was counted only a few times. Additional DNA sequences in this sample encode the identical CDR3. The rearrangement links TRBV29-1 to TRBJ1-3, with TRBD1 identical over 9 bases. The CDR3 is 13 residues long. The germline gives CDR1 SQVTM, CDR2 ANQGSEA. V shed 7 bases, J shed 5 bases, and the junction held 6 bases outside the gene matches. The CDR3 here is CSGKTGGRNTIYF. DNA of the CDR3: TGCAGCGGAAAGACAGGGGGTCGAAACACCATATATTTT.

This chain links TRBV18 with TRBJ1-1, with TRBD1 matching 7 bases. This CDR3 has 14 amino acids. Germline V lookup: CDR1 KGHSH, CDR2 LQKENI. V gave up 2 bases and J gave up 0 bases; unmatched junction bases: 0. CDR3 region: CASSPTGVNTEAFF. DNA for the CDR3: TGTGCCAGCTCACCAACAGGGGTGAACACTGAAGCTTTCTTT.

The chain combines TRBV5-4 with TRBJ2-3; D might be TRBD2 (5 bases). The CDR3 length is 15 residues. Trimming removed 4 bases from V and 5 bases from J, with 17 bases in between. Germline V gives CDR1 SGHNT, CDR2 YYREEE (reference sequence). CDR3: CASSLPGSRGDTQYF. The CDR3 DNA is TGTGCCAGCAGCCTACCGGGTTCCCGGGGAGATACGCAGTATTTT.

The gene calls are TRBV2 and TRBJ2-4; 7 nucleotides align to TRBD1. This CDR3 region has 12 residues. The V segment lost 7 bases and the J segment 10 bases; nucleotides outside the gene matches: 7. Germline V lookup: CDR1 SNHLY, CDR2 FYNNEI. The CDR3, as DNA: TGTGCCAGCACCCGAGGGACAGAAATTCAGTACTTC. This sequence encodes CASTRGTEIQYF.

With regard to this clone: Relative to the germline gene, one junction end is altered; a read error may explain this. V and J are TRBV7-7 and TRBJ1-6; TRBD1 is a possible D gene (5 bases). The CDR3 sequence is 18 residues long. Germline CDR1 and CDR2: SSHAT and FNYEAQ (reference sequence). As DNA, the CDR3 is TGTGCTAGCAGCTTAGCGCTGGGCTGGGACTCTATTTGTTCACCCCTCCACTTT. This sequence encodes CASSLALGWDSICSPLHF.

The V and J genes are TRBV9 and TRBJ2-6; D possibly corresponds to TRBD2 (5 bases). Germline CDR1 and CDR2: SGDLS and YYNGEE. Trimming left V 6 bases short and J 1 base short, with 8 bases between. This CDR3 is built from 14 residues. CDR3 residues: CASNRGSGANVLTF. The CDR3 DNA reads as TGTGCCAGCAATCGGGGATCTGGGGCCAACGTCCTGACTTTC.

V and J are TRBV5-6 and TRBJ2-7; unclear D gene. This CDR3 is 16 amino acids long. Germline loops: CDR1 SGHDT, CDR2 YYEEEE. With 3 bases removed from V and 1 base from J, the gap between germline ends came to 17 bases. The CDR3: CASSSFVPRLSYEQYF. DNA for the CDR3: TGTGCCAGCAGCTCCTTTGTCCCCAGGTTATCCTACGAGCAGTACTTC.

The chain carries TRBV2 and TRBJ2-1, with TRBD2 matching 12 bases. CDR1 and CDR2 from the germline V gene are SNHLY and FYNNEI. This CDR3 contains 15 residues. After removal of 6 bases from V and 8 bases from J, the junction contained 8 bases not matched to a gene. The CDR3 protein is CASRLTSGRGDEQFF. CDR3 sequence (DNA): TGTGCCAGCAGGCTGACTAGCGGGAGAGGAGATGAGCAGTTCTTC.

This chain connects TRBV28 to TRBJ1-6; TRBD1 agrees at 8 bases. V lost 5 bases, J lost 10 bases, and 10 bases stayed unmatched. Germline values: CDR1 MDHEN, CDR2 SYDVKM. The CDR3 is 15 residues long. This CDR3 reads CASSPQGGLSSPLHF. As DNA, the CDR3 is TGTGCCAGCAGTCCACAGGGGGGACTATCGTCACCCCTCCACTTT.

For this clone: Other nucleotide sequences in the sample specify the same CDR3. This CDR3 is CASSLGQNTEAFF. The CDR3 DNA reads TGTGCCAGCAGCTTAGGCCAGAACACTGAAGCTTTCTTT. The chain recombines TRBV7-3 with TRBJ1-1; D is undetermined. V was pared by 2 bases and J by 1 base, with 5 bases between. The CDR3 runs to 13 residues. Germline V gene lookup returns CDR1 SGHTA and CDR2 FQGTGA.

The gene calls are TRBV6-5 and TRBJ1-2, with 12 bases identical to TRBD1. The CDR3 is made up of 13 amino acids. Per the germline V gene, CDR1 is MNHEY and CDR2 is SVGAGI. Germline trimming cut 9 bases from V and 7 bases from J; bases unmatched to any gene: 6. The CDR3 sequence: CASSGQGAAGYTF. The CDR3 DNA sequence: TGTGCCAGTTCGGGACAGGGGGCCGCTGGCTACACCTTC.

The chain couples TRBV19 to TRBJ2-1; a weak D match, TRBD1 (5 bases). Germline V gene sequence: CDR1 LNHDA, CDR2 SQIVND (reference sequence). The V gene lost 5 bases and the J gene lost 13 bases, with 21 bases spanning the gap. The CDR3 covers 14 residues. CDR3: CASSSRTSAGQQFF. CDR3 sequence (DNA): TGTGCCAGTAGTTCCCGGACGAGCGCCGGACAACAGTTCTTC.

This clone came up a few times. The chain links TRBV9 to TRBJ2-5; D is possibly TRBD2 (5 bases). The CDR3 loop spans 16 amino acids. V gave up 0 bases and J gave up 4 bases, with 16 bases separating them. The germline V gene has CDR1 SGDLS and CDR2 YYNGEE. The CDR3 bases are TGTGCCAGCAGCGTAGAAGGAAGGGCCCGGGGAGAGACCCAGTACTTC. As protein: CASSVEGRARGETQYF. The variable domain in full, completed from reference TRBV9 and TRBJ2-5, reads DSGVTQTPKHLITATGQRVTLRCSPRSGDLSVYWYQQSLDQGLQFLIQYYNGEERAKGNILERFSAQQFPDLHSELNLSSLELGDSALYFCASSVEGRARGETQYFGPGTRLLVL.

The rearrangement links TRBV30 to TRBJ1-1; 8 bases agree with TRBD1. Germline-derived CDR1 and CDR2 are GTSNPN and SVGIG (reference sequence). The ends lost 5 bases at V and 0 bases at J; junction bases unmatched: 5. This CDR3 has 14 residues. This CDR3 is CAWGRDRLNTEAFF. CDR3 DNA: TGTGCCTGGGGCCGGGACAGGCTGAACACTGAAGCTTTCTTT.

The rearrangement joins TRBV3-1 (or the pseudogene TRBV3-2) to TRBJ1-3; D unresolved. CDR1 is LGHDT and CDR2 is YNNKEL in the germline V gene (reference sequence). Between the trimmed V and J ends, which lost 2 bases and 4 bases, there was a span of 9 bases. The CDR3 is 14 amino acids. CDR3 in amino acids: CASSQRSQGNTIYF. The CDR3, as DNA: TGTGCCAGCAGCCAAAGATCACAGGGAAACACCATATATTTT.

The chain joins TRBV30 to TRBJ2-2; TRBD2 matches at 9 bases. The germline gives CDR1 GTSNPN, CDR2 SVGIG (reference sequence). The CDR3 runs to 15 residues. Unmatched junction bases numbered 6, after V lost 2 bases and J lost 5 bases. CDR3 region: CAWSPGLATTGELFF. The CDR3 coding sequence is TGTGCCTGGAGTCCCGGACTAGCGACGACCGGGGAGCTGTTTTTT.

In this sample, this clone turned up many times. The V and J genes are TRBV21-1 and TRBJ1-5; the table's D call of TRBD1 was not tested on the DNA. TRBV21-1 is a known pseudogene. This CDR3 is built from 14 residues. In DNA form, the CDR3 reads TGTGCCAGCAGCAAAGCCAGGAGCAATCAGCCCCAGCATTTT. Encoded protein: CASSKARSNQPQHF.

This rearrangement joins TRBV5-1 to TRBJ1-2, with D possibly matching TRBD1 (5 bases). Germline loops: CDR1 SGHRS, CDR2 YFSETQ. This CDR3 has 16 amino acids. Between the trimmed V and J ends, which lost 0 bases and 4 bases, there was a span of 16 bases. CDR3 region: CASSLGRGGIGYGYTF. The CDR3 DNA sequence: TGCGCCAGCAGCTTGGGCCGGGGGGGTATCGGCTATGGCTACACCTTC.

CDR3 sequence reads: CASSYDRGGEAFF. As DNA, the CDR3 is TGTGCCAGCAGTTATGACAGGGGGGGTGAAGCTTTCTTT. The chain has TRBV6-5 and TRBJ1-1; 9 bases fit TRBD1. CDR3 length: 13 residues. V shed 3 bases and J 7 bases; nucleotides not matched to a gene: 3. Germline-derived CDR1 and CDR2 are MNHEY and SVGAGI.

The chain's CDR3 is CASSPRQGDNEQFF. The CDR3 coding sequence is TGTGCCAGCTCACCGAGACAGGGCGACAATGAGCAGTTCTTC. The chain is built from TRBV18 and TRBJ2-1; 7 nucleotides match TRBD1. Unmatched junction bases numbered 4, after V lost 3 bases and J lost 5 bases. Germline CDR1 reads KGHSH; CDR2 reads LQKENI. The CDR3 contains 14 residues.